This entry describes one TCR beta chain. Its antigen remains unknown. With 60 Vbeta and 13 Jbeta primers, the PCR was carried out. The assay was immunoSEQ multiplex PCR, and TCRdb's table has in-frame clones only and misses some. The table lists approximately 140,000 clones, less than 85% of them singletons. The data were taken from a study of cytomegalovirus exposure and HLA in healthy donors. CDR1 is SGHRS, CDR2 YFSETQ, per germline. Trimming removed 5 bases at V and 2 bases at J, with 11 bases between. CDR3 length equals 14 residues. Regarding the study as a whole: The authors assumed roughly uniform sequencing depth across donors for presence/absence analyses.

Sequencing was done on a sample of PBMCs. The gene calls are TRBV5-1 and TRBJ2-1; TRBD1 might be the D (5 bases). The receptor was derived from a middle-aged man in good health and CMV-seropositive. In DNA, the CDR3 is TGCGCCAGCAGGCATGACAGCACCTACAATGAGCAGTTCTTC. Its translation: CASRHDSTYNEQFF. Filled out from reference TRBV5-1 and TRBJ2-1, the complete variable domain reads KAGVTQTPRYLIKTRGQQVTLSCSPISGHRSVSWYQQTPGQGLQFLFEYFSETQRNKGNFPGRFSGRQFSNSRSEMNVSTLELGDSALYLCASRHDSTYNEQFFGPGTRLTVL.